This T cell receptor (beta chain) was sequenced for a study of OX40 agonist ivuxolimab in advanced cancers. At the level of the study: Enrollees could have had prior anti-PD-1, anti-PD-L1 or anti-CTLA-4 therapy, which about 40% had received.

On this clone: Its antigen is not known.

The table came from immunoSEQ multiplex PCR; TCRdb's copy has only in-frame clones and leaves some out. This repertoire shows tens of thousands of clones, approximately 91% found once; its top ten account for 18%. Study-wide points: Expanded clones tended on average to be more numerous among CD8+ T cells than CD4+.

Samples of blood were obtained at baseline, on cycle 4 day 1, and on cycle 7 day 1. The V gene's germline CDR1 is SGHVS and CDR2 FNYEAQ. The CDR3 extends over 17 amino acids. J lost 1 base, V lost 1 base, and 5 bases had no gene match. This sequence was found in an adult with an advanced solid tumor such as melanoma, head and neck, liver or kidney cancer. The input for sequencing was CD4+ or CD8+ T cells sorted from blood, taken in a trial of the OX40 agonist ivuxolimab. V is TRBV7-6 and J is TRBJ2-2; TRBD2 agrees at 8 bases. The CDR3 is CASSLVAGGVNTGELFF. As DNA, the CDR3 is TGTGCCAGCAGCTTAGTTGCGGGGGGCGTGAACACCGGGGAGCTGTTTTTT.